This T cell receptor beta chain was found in a study of beta chain features in type 1 diabetes. Study context: No age, gender or cell yield differences were seen between patients and healthy donors. All of the samples together had 85 million to 140 million sorted cells examined. Study results and caveats: Sequencing used cDNA, and cells with high TCR expression could therefore be over-represented.

To note about this clone: What it recognizes is unknown.

There are 15 residues in the CDR3. Trimming stripped 4 bases from V and 1 base from J, with 11 bases between. Germline V gene sequence: CDR1 SEHNR, CDR2 FQNEAQ (reference sequence). The authors reverse transcribed all of the isolated RNA, so sequencing captured expressed TCRB transcripts. The table came from immunoSEQ multiplex PCR; TCRdb's copy has only in-frame clones and leaves some out. The repertoire holds 350,000 to 450,000 clones, with over 13% as singletons. The material sequenced was naive CD4+ T cells from blood. This chain uses TRBV7-9 with TRBJ1-3; D not certain. The TCR originated in a woman between 18 and 29 years old in good health. The CDR3 bases are TGTGCCAGCAGCTCTCTGGACTGGTCTGGAAACACCATATATTTT. Protein product: CASSSLDWSGNTIYF.